The 18 T cell receptor beta chains given below trace back to one sample, sequenced in a study of T cell responses to AZD1222 COVID-19 vaccine. Clones were sequenced by immunoSEQ multiplex PCR, and TCRdb holds only the in-frame ones, with some missing. The sample yields about 120,000 clones, approximately 90% seen once. The source material was peripheral blood, sampled 28 days after the second AZD1222 dose. These receptors were taken from an adult who received the AZD1222 COVID-19 vaccine.

This chain connects TRBV10-3 to TRBJ2-1; D is unclear. Germline lookup yields CDR1 ENHRY and CDR2 SYGVKD. CDR3 length equals 13 residues. Trimming pared 5 bases from V and 3 bases from J, leaving 8 bases between. CDR3 nucleotides: TGTGCCATCAGTTCTAATTTCTACAATGAGCAGTTCTTC. Protein product: CAISSNFYNEQFF.

The V gene is TRBV2, the J gene TRBJ2-2; possibly TRBD2 for D (7 bases). Per the germline V gene, CDR1 is SNHLY and CDR2 is FYNNEI. This CDR3 region has 14 residues. Trimming left V 6 bases short and J 1 base short, with 9 bases between. CDR3 region: CASRGGLNTGELFF. DNA of the CDR3: TGTGCCAGCAGGGGGGGGCTGAACACCGGGGAGCTGTTTTTT.

This chain uses TRBV4-2 with TRBJ1-5; D is undetermined. This CDR3 region has 15 residues. Trimming cost V 1 base and J 3 bases, with 10 bases left between them. Germline lookup yields CDR1 LGHNA and CDR2 YNFKEQ. The CDR3 bases are TGTGCCAGCAGCCAAGCTTTACAGAACAATCAGCCCCAGCATTTT. Amino acid sequence: CASSQALQNNQPQHF.

V is TRBV19 and J is TRBJ1-5; the match to TRBD1 covers 8 bases. The CDR3 covers 15 residues. With 5 bases clipped from V and 3 bases from J, the junction kept 6 bases outside the gene matches. Germline CDR1 is LNHDA and CDR2 is SQIVND (reference sequence). CDR3 DNA sequence: TGTGCCAGTAGTCCGGGCAGGGGGCCCAATCAGCCCCAGCATTTT. Residues: CASSPGRGPNQPQHF.

The chain's CDR3 is CASSERGGEQYF. Here the CDR3 DNA reads TGCGCCAGCAGTGAGAGGGGTGGGGAGCAGTACTTC. The chain has TRBV10-1 and TRBJ2-7, with D possibly being TRBD1 (5 bases). CDR3 length: 12 residues. V was pared by 2 bases and J by 7 bases, with 9 bases between. From germline, CDR1 is WNHNN and CDR2 SYGVQD (reference sequence).

This chain connects TRBV18 to TRBJ2-3, with D unclear. The CDR3 runs to 13 residues. Trimming stripped 2 bases from V and 3 bases from J, with 6 bases between. The germline gives CDR1 KGHSH, CDR2 LQKENI. The CDR3 is CASSPALTDTQYF. CDR3 coding DNA: TGTGCCAGCTCACCAGCTTTAACAGATACGCAGTATTTT.

The chain combines TRBV29-1 with TRBJ2-1; no definite D call. The CDR3 is 15 amino acids. Germline V gene sequence: CDR1 SQVTM, CDR2 ANQGSEA. V lost 4 bases, J lost 6 bases, and 19 bases lay in between. The CDR3 reads CSVGSHGVSSNEQFF. Written as DNA, the CDR3 is TGCAGCGTTGGGTCCCATGGGGTTTCGAGCAATGAGCAGTTCTTC.

A few counts support this clone. The chain carries TRBV6-1 and TRBJ2-1; possibly TRBD1 or TRBD2 for D (6 bases each). Germline CDR1 and CDR2: MNHNS and SASEGT. V lost 3 bases and J lost 9, with 18 bases in between. The CDR3 consists of 15 residues. CDR3 in amino acids: CASSDLGGSTSEQFF. The CDR3 DNA reads TGTGCCAGCAGTGATCTGGGGGGCAGTACGTCTGAGCAGTTCTTC.

The sample holds a few counts of this clone. This rearrangement joins TRBV6-5 to TRBJ1-1; weak D call: TRBD1 (6 bases). Per the germline V gene, CDR1 is MNHEY and CDR2 is SVGAGI. The CDR3 contains 13 residues. V shed 2 bases and J shed 5 bases, with 9 bases lying between them. CDR3 sequence: CASSYVQGTEAFF. DNA for the CDR3: TGTGCCAGCAGTTACGTTCAGGGGACTGAAGCTTTCTTT.

This clone was recorded only once. The V and J genes are TRBV5-8 and TRBJ2-7, with 8 bases lining up with TRBD1. The CDR3 has 16 amino acids. Germline loops: CDR1 SGHTS, CDR2 YDEGEE. Trimming removed 0 bases from V and 2 bases from J; junction bases left unmatched: 7. Written as DNA, the CDR3 is TGTGCCAGCAGCTTGGTAACCAGGGGGCCTACCTACGAGCAGTACTTC. Residues: CASSLVTRGPTYEQYF.

The chain links TRBV6-4 to TRBJ2-1; 7 positions agree with TRBD1. V was pared by 6 bases and J by 5 bases, with 10 bases of the junction left unmatched. Germline-derived CDR1 and CDR2 are MRHNA and SNTAGT. This CDR3 spans 15 amino acids. CDR3 loop: CASSPVPGQNNEQFF. The CDR3 DNA reads TGTGCCAGCAGCCCGGTCCCGGGACAGAACAATGAGCAGTTCTTC.

The chain has TRBV2 and TRBJ2-3; TRBD1 agrees at 7 bases. The V gene end was trimmed by 6 bases and the J gene end by 4 bases; junction bases not matched to a gene: 7. The CDR3 extends over 14 amino acids. Germline V gives CDR1 SNHLY, CDR2 FYNNEI. CDR3 residues: CASSYTTGSDTQYF. CDR3 in DNA: TGTGCCAGCAGCTACACGACAGGGTCAGATACGCAGTATTTT.

The rearrangement joins TRBV3-1 (or the pseudogene TRBV3-2) to TRBJ1-6; 8 bases map to TRBD1. The CDR3 has 15 amino acids. CDR1 is LGHDT, CDR2 YNNKEL, per germline (reference sequence). V lost 3 bases and J lost 8; bases outside the gene matches: 6. The CDR3: CASSQQGASDSPLHF. DNA for the CDR3: TGTGCCAGCAGCCAGCAGGGGGCATCGGATTCACCCCTCCACTTT.

This rearrangement joins TRBV2 to TRBJ1-6, with D possibly being TRBD1 (5 bases). V was clipped by 11 bases and J by 7 bases, with 12 bases between them. The CDR3 sequence is 12 residues long. Looked up from germline, CDR1 is SNHLY and CDR2 is FYNNEI. CDR3 region: CASGDPNSPLHF. The CDR3 bases are TGTGCCTCGGGGGATCCCAATTCACCCCTCCACTTT.

The rearrangement joins TRBV5-4 to TRBJ2-7; possibly TRBD1 or TRBD2 for D (5 bases each). CDR1 and CDR2 from the germline V gene are SGHNT and YYREEE (reference sequence). Trimming removed 5 bases from V and 0 bases from J, with 15 bases in between. The CDR3 covers 15 residues. CDR3 region: CASSRDLLNSYEQYF. The CDR3 DNA follows: TGTGCCAGCAGTCGGGACCTCCTAAACTCCTACGAGCAGTACTTC.

This clone appeared once. The chain uses TRBV28 and TRBJ2-7; the D is unclear. CDR1 is MDHEN and CDR2 is SYDVKM in the germline V gene. Deletions cut 0 bases from V and 0 bases from J, with 9 bases between. The CDR3 loop spans 15 amino acids. CDR3 sequence: CASSLWRRYSYEQYF. The CDR3, as DNA: TGTGCCAGCAGTTTATGGCGTCGGTACTCCTACGAGCAGTACTTC.

The V call is TRBV14, the J call TRBJ1-1, with 7 bases fitting TRBD1. Germline CDR1 reads SGHDN; CDR2 reads FVKESK. V gave up 6 bases and J gave up 4 bases; unmatched junction bases: 8. This CDR3 has 14 amino acids. CDR3 in amino acids: CASSRTGVGTEAFF. The CDR3 coding sequence is TGTGCCAGCAGTCGTACAGGGGTGGGCACTGAAGCTTTCTTT.

The gene calls are TRBV28 and TRBJ1-5, with D tentatively TRBD1 (5 bases). CDR3 length equals 15 residues. Looked up from germline, CDR1 is MDHEN and CDR2 is SYDVKM. The germline V and J ends were trimmed by 5 bases and 1 base, with 12 bases remaining between them. The CDR3 sequence is CASSTRVWSNQPQHF. The CDR3 DNA sequence: TGTGCCAGCAGTACCAGGGTTTGGAGCAATCAGCCCCAGCATTTT.